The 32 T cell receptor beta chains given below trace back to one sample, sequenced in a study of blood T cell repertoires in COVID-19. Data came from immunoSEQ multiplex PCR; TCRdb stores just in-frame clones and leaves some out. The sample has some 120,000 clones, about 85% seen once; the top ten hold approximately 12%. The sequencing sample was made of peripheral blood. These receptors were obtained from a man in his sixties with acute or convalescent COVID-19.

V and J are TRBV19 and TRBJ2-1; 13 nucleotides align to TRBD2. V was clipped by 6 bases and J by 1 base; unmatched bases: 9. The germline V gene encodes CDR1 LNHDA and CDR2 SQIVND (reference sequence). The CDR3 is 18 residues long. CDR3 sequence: CASSPGLAGTISYNEQFF. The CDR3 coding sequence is TGTGCCAGTAGCCCGGGACTAGCGGGAACGATTTCCTACAATGAGCAGTTCTTC.

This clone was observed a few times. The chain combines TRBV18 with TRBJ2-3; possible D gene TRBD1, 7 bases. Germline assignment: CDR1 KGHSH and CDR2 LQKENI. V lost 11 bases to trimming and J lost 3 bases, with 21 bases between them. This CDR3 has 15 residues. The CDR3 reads CAGSELQGRTDTQYF. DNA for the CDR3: TGTGCCGGTTCGGAGCTACAGGGGAGGACAGATACGCAGTATTTT.

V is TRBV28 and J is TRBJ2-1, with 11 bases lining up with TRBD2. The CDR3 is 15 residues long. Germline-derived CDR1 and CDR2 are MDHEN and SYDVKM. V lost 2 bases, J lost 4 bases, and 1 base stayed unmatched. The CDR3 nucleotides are TGTGCCAGCAGTTTAGCTAGCGGGGGGTACAATGAGCAGTTCTTC. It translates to CASSLASGGYNEQFF. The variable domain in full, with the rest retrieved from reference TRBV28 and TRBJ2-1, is DVKVTQSSRYLVKRTGEKVFLECVQDMDHENMFWYRQDPGLGLRLIYFSYDVKMKEKGDIPEGYSVSREKKERFSLILESASTNQTSMYLCASSLASGGYNEQFFGPGTRLTVL.

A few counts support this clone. DNA for the CDR3: TGTGCCAGCAAGGGAGGGCAGGAGACCCAGTACTTC. As protein: CASKGGQETQYF. The rearrangement links TRBV6-6 to TRBJ2-5, with 7 bases fitting TRBD2. The germline V gene has CDR1 MNHNY and CDR2 SVGAGI (reference sequence). The V segment lost 7 bases and the J segment 5 bases; nucleotides outside the gene matches: 4. This CDR3 spans 12 amino acids.

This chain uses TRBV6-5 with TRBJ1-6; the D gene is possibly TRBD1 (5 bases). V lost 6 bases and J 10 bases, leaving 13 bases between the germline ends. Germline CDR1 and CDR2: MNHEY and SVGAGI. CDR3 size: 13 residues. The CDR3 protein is CASSLRGSSPLHF. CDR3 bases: TGTGCCAGCAGCCTCCGGGGGTCCTCACCCCTCCACTTT.

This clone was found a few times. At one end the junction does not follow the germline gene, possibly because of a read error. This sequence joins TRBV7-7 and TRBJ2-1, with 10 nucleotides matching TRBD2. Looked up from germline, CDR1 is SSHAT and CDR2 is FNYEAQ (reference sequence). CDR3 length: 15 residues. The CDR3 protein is CASSPGRTSGGQQFF. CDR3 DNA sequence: TGTGCTAGCAGCCCGGGGCGGACTAGCGGCGGGCAGCAGTTCTTC.

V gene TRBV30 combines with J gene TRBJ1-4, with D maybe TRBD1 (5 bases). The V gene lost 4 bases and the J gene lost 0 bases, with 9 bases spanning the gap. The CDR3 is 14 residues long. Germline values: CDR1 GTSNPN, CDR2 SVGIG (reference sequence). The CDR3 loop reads CAWTAGATNEKLFF. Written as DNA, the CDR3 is TGTGCCTGGACGGCGGGGGCAACTAATGAAAAACTGTTTTTT.

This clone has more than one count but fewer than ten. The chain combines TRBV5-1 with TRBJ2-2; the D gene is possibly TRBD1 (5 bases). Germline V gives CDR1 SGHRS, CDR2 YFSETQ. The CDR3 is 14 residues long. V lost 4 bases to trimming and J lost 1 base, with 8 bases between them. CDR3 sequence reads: CASSQGRNTGELFF. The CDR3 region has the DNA TGCGCCAGCAGCCAGGGTCGGAACACCGGGGAGCTGTTTTTT.

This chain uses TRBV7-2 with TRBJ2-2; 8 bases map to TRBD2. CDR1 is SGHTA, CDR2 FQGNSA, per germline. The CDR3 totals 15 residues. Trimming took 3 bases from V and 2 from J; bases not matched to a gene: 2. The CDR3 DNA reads TGTGCCAGCAGCTTTAGCGGGACCAACACCGGGGAGCTGTTTTTT. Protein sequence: CASSFSGTNTGELFF.

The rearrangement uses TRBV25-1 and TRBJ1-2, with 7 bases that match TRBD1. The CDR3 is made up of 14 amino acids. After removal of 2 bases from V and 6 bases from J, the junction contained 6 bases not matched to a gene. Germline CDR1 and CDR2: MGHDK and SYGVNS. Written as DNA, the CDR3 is TGTGCCAGCAGTGAACGACAGGGCTTAGATGGCTACACCTTC. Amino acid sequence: CASSERQGLDGYTF.

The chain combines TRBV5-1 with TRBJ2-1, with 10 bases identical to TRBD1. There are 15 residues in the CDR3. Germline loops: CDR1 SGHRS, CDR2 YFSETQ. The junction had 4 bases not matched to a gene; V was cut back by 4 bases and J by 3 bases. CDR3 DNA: TGCGCCAGCAGCCCGACAGGGGGCTTCTACAATGAGCAGTTCTTC. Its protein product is CASSPTGGFYNEQFF.

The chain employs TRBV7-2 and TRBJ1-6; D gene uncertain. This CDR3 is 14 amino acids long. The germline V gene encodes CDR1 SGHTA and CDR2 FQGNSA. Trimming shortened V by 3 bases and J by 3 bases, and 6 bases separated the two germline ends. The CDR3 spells CASSLLGYNSPLHF. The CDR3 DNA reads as TGTGCCAGCAGCTTGCTAGGCTATAATTCACCCCTCCACTTT.

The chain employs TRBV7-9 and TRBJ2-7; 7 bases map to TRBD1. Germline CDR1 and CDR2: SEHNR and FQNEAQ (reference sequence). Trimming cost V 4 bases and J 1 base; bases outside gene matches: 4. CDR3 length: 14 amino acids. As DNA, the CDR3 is TGTGCCAGCAGCTCCGGGACAGCGTCCTACGAGCAGTACTTC. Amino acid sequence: CASSSGTASYEQYF.

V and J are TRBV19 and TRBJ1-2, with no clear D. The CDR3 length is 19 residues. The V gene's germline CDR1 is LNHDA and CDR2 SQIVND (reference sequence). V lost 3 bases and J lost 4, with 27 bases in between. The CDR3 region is CASSIGWRPELLLIYGYTF. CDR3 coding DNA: TGTGCCAGTAGTATCGGTTGGAGGCCAGAGCTGCTGTTAATCTATGGCTACACCTTC.

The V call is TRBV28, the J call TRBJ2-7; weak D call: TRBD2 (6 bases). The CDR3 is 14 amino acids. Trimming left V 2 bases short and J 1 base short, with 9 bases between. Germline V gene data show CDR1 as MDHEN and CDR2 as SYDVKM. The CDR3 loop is CASSLVGGSYEQYF. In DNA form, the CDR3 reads TGTGCCAGCAGTTTAGTGGGGGGATCCTACGAGCAGTACTTC.

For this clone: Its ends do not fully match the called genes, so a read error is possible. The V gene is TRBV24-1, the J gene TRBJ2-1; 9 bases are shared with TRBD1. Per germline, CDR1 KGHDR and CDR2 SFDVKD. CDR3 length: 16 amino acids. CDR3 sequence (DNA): TGTGCCACCAGTGACGGGACAGGGTTCCCCCTCAATCAGCAGTTCTTC. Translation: CATSDGTGFPLNQQFF.

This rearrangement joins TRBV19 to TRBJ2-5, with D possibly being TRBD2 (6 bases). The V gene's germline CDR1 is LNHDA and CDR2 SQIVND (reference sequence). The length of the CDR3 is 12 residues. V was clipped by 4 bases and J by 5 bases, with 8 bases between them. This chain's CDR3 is CASSRRGETQYF. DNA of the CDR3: TGTGCCAGTAGTAGACGGGGGGAGACCCAGTACTTC.

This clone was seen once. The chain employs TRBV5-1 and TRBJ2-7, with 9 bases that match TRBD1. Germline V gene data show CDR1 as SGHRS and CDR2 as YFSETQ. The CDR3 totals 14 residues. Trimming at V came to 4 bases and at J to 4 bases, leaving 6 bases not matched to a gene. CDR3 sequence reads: CASSLGTGRYEQYF. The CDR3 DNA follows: TGCGCCAGCAGCCTCGGGACAGGGCGGTACGAGCAGTACTTC.

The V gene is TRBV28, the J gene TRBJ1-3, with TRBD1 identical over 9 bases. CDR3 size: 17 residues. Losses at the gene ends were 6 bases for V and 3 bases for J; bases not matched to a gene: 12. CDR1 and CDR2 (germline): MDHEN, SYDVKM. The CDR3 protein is CASSSLTGGHGGNTIYF. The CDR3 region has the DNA TGTGCCAGCAGCTCCCTTACAGGGGGCCATGGTGGAAACACCATATATTTT.

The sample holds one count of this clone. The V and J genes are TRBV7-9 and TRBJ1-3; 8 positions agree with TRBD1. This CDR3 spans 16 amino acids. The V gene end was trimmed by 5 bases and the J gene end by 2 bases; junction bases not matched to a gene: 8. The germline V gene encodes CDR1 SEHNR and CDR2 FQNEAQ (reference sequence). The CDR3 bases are TGTGCCAGCAGCCCACTTGACAGGGGCGCTGGAAACACCATATATTTT. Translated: CASSPLDRGAGNTIYF.

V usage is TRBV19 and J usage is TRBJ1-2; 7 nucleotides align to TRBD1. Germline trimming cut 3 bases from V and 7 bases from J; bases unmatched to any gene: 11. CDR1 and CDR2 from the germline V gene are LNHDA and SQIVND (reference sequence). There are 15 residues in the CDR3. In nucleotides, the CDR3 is TGTGCCAGTAGTATTCTCTTGAACAGGGGAAGTGGCTACACCTTC. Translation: CASSILLNRGSGYTF. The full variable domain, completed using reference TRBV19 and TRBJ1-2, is DGGITQSPKYLFRKEGQNVTLSCEQNLNHDAMYWYRQDPGQGLRLIYYSQIVNDFQKGDIAEGYSVSREKKESFPLTVTSAQKNPTAFYLCASSILLNRGSGYTFGSGTRLTVV.

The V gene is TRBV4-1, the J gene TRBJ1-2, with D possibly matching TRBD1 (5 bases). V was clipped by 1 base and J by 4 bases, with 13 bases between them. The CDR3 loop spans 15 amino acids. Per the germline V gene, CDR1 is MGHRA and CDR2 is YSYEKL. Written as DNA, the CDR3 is TGCGCCAGCAGCCAAGCTGACAGAGACGGCTATGGCTACACCTTC. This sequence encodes CASSQADRDGYGYTF.

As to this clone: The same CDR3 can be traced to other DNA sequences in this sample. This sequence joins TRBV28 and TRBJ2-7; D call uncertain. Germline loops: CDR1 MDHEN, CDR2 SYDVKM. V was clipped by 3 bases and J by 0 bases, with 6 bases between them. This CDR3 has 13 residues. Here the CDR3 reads CASSLRSSYEQYF. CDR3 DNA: TGTGCCAGCAGTTTGAGGAGCTCCTACGAGCAGTACTTC.

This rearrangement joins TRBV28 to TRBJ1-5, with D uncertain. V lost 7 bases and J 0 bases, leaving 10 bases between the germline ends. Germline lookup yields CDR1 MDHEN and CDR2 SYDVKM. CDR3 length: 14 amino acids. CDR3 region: CASMQRNSNQPQHF. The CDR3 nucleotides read TGTGCCAGCATGCAGCGGAATAGCAATCAGCCCCAGCATTTT.

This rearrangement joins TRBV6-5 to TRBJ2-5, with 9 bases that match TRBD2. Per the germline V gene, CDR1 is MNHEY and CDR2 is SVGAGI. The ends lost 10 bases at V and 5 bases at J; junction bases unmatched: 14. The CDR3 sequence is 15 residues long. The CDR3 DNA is TGTGCCACGTCGATGGGCGGGAGGGCCCGGGAGACCCAGTACTTC. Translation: CATSMGGRARETQYF.

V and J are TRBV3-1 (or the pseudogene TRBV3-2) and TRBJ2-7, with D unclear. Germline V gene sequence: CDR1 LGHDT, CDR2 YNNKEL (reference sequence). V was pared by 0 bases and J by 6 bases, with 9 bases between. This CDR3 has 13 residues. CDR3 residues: CASSQEARGEQYF. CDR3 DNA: TGTGCCAGCAGCCAAGAAGCCCGCGGCGAGCAGTACTTC.

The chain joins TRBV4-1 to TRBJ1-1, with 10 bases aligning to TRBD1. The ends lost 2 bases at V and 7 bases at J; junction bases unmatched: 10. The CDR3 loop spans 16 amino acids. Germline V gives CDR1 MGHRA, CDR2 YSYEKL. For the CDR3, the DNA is TGCGCCAGCAGCCAAAGACAGGGGGCGAAGGGTGGTGAAGCTTTCTTT. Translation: CASSQRQGAKGGEAFF.

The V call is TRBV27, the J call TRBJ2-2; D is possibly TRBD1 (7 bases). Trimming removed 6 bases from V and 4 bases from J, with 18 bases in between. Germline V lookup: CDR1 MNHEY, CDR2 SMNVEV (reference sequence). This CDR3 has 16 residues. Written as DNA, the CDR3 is TGTGCCAGCAGGCAAGGAGGGGGCTTCCTCACCGGGGAGCTGTTTTTT. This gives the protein CASRQGGGFLTGELFF.

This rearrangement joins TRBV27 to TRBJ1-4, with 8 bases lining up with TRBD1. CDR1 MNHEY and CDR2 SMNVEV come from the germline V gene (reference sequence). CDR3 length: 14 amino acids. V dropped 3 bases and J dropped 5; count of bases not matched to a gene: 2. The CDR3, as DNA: TGTGCCAGCAGTTTGACAGGGGCGAATGAAAAACTGTTTTTT. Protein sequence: CASSLTGANEKLFF.

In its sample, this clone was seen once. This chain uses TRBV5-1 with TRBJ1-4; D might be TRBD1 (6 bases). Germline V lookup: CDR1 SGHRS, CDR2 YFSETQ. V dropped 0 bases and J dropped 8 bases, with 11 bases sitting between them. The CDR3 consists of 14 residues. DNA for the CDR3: TGCGCCAGCAGCTTGGAAGGGGGGGAGGAAAAACTGTTTTTT. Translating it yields CASSLEGGEEKLFF.

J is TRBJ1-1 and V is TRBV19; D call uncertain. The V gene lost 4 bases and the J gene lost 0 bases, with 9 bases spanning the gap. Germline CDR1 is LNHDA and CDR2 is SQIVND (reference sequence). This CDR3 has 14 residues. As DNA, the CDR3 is TGTGCCAGTAGTACACAGCTTATGAACACTGAAGCTTTCTTT. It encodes CASSTQLMNTEAFF.

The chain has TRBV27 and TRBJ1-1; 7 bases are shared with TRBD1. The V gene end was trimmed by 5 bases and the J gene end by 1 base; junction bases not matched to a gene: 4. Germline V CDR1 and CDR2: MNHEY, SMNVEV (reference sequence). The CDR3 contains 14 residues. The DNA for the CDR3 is TGTGCCAGCAGTGCCCGGGACAGGAACACTGAAGCTTTCTTT. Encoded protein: CASSARDRNTEAFF.